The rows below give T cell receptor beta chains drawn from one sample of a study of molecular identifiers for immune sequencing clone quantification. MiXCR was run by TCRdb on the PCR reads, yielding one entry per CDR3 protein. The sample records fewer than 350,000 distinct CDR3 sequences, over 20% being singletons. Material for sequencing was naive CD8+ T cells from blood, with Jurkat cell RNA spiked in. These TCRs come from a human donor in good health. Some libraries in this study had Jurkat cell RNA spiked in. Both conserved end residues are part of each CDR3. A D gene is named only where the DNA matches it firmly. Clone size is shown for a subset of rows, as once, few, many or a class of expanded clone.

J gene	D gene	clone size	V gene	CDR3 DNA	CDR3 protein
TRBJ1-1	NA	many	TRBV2	TGTGCCCGACCCTACCGGGGGATGAACACTGAAGCTTTCTTT	CARPYRGMNTEAFF
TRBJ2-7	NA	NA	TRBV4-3	TGCGCCAGGAGCCAAGATTACCCCGCAAGCCTCGAGCAGTACTTC	CARSQDYPASLEQYF
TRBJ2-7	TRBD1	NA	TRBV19	TGTGCCATTAGTCCAGGACAGGGGGACCACTACGAGCAGTACTTC	CAISPGQGDHYEQYF
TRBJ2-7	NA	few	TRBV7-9	TGTGCCAGCAGCCTAGGTGTAGGCACCTCCTACGAGCAGTACTTC	CASSLGVGTSYEQYF
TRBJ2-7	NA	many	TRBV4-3	TGCGCCAGCAGCCAAGATCTGGGTCGGTACGAGCAGTACTTC	CASSQDLGRYEQYF
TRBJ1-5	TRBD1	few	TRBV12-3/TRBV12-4	TGTGCCAGCAGTTTTGACAGGGCTCTTCAGCCCCAGCATTTT	CASSFDRALQPQHF
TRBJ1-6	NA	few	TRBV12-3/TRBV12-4	TGTGCCAGCAGTGCCGGGACACCCAATTCACCCCTCCACTTT	CASSAGTPNSPLHF
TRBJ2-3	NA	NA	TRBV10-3	TGTGCCATCAGCCAGGCTCACACAGATACGCAGTATTTT	CAISQAHTDTQYF
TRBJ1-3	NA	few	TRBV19	TGTGCCAGTAGTGGAGTTCCTGGAAACACCATATATTTT	CASSGVPGNTIYF
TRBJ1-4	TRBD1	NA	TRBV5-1	TGCGCCAGCAGCCTGACAGGGGGCCGTGTGGAAAAACTGTTTTTT	CASSLTGGRVEKLFF
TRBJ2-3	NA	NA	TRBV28	TGTGCCAGCAGTTTAGGGCAGGAGGCCGTGAGTCGGACAGATACGCAGTATTTT	CASSLGQEAVSRTDTQYF
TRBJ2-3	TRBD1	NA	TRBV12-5	TGTGCTAGTGGTTTGGACAGGGGCGTCGCAGATACGCAGTATTTT	CASGLDRGVADTQYF
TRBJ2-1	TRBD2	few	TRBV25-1	TGTGCCAGCAGCCTGGGACTAGCTTACAATGAGCAGTTCTTC	CASSLGLAYNEQFF
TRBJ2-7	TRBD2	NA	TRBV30	TGTGCCTGGAGTGATGGTTGGGGGGGAAGCTCCTACGAGCAGTACTTC	CAWSDGWGGSSYEQYF
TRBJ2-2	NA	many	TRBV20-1	TGCAGTGCTAGCAGGGGCGCGGGGGAGCTGTTTTTT	CSASRGAGELFF
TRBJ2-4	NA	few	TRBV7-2	TGTGCCAGCAGCTTAGGTTCAGCGGCTCTAGCCAAAAACATTCAGTACTTC	CASSLGSAALAKNIQYF
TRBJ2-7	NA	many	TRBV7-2	TGTGCCAGCAGCCCCGCATGGGGAACGTCAGGAGAGCAGTACTTC	CASSPAWGTSGEQYF
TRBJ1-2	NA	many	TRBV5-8	TGTGCCAGCAGCCCTCCGGGACTCTATGGCTACACCTTC	CASSPPGLYGYTF